The entry that follows covers one TCR beta chain sequence. Its cognate antigen is unknown. In making TCR beta libraries, quantitative 5'-RACE with molecular barcodes was used. TCRdb ran MiXCR on the 5' RACE reads and lists one entry per CDR3 protein. The sample consists of fewer than 500,000 distinct CDR3 sequences, roughly 26% of them appearing once. The sample belongs to a study of CD8 T cells in ankylosing spondylitis. Study-level results: Eight or nine highly homologous variants formed a TCR beta motif that appeared characteristic of ankylosing spondylitis blood.

The sequence was obtained from a male donor with ankylosing spondylitis. Sequenced material: blood, either unsorted or a sorted T cell fraction (not recorded which).

The CDR3 region is CSANPGTEVSGGYTF. The CDR3 DNA is TGCAGTGCCAATCCCGGGACAGAGGTTTCTGGTGGCTACACCTTC. The chain has TRBV20-1 and TRBJ1-2, with 7 bases identical to TRBD1. The CDR3 is 15 residues long. From germline, CDR1 is DFQATT and CDR2 SNEGSKA (reference sequence). V shed 6 bases, J shed 7 bases, and the junction held 17 bases outside the gene matches.